The entry that follows covers one T cell receptor beta chain sequence. Its antigen target is currently unknown. There are no base qualities to consult, and no much larger clone falls within one base. The immunoSEQ Assay, a bias-controlled multiplex PCR, was used to amplify TCRbeta CDR3 regions from genomic DNA. The study's own analysis went as follows. Nucleated cell counts per sample were estimated from amplification of reference gene primers within the assay. To quantify the absolute abundance of each unique TCRbeta CDR3 rearrangement, sequence reads were collapsed and filtered. Productive Simpson clonality was computed per sample as the square root of Simpson's diversity index over productive rearrangements. What TCRdb holds here is the immuneACCESS table cut down to in-frame rearrangements. Part of the clones is not present; checked against another copy, under half of the missing clones reflect an unresolved V gene, and the others are unexplained. V and J calls and clone size come straight from that table; D and trimming were deduced from the DNA. This sample holds approximately 200,000 clones; roughly 90% were observed only once. Under 2% of the sample goes to the ten largest clones.

The data were taken from a study of blood T cell repertoires in COVID-19 (dated by TCRdb to 2018 to 2020). Regarding the study in general: Collaborator samples came from the United States, Italy and Spain and covered acute and convalescent phases of COVID-19. Where available, HLA class I and class II types were taken from metadata supplied by the sample provider and were not determined by assay-based typing. Deeply sampled blood TCRbeta repertoires from subjects exposed to, actively infected with, or recovered from COVID-19 were included in the dataset. Sample metadata almost always included a de-identified subject ID, COVID-19 status, age in years and sex. The samples were drawn from the first 160 participants of the ongoing ImmuneRACE study and from some 1,300 subjects provided by 6 global collaborators. The prospective study material was composed of cDNA or gDNA derived from T cells, B-cell-depleted T cells, or PBMCs. The repertoires were released in a freely available public database meant as a resource for research on the immune response to SARS-CoV-2.

Collaborating institutions collected whole blood in K2EDTA tubes following their own protocols. For TCRbeta analysis, collaborators shipped samples in one of three forms: frozen whole blood, isolated PBMCs, or DNA extracted from either of those sample types. The CDR3 runs 17 residues from the cysteine to the phenylalanine. This entry keeps only the CDR3 DNA: 51 bases, framed from base 1. From the germline V gene, CDR1 is LGHNA and CDR2 is YNFKEQ. Compared with germline, V lacks 1 base and J lacks 3 bases; bases without a gene match: 8. General findings and caveats noted by the study authors: The quantity of clinical and demographic metadata differed by source and by participant and was supplied without curation.

The TCR comes from a man aged 35 to 55 with active or convalescent COVID-19. Input material: peripheral blood. The chain employs TRBV4-2 and TRBJ2-3, and 9 junctional nucleotides match TRBD2. CDR3 loop: CASSQGLAGSLTDTQYF. The DNA sequence reads TGTGCCAGCAGCCAAGGGCTAGCGGGGTCCCTAACAGATACGCAGTATTTT.